This T cell receptor (beta chain) was recorded in a study of T cells in Graves' hyperthyroidism and ophthalmopathy. Study conclusions and caveats: Within blood appeared most thyroid clonotypes that had expanded above 0.001.

TCR beta CDR3 sequences were amplified from RNA transcripts. The TCR CDR3 first-round RT-PCR relied on the HTBI primer set. TCRdb re-analysed the multiplex PCR reads in MiXCR, keeping a single row per CDR3 protein. In the table there are around 300,000 distinct CDR3 sequences, about 15% of which are singletons. In this sample, this clonotype turned up many times. Its antigen remains unidentified. The sequencing input was blood. This clonotype was obtained from a young woman with Graves' hyperthyroidism.

The DNA for the CDR3 is TGTGCCAGCAGCTCACTGGGACAGGGACCCCAATCCTACGAGCAGTACTTC. Encoded protein: CASSSLGQGPQSYEQYF. The genes are TRBV11-2 and TRBJ2-7, with 9 bases matching TRBD1. V dropped 4 bases and J dropped 1; count of bases not matched to a gene: 11. CDR3 length equals 17 residues. Germline V gene data show CDR1 as SGHAT and CDR2 as FQNNGV. The whole variable domain, remainder taken from reference TRBV11-2 and TRBJ2-7, is EAGVAQSPRYKIIEKRQSVAFWCNPISGHATLYWYQQILGQGPKLLIQFQNNGVVDDSQLPKDRFSAERLKGVDSTLKIQPAKLEDSAVYLCASSSLGQGPQSYEQYFGPGTRLTVT.